These T cell receptor beta chains were read from a single sample in a study of blood T cell repertoires in COVID-19. Clones were read by immunoSEQ multiplex PCR, and TCRdb kept only the in-frame ones, dropping some. The sample consists of under 250,000 clones, about four fifths of them appearing once. Sequenced: PBMCs or T cells enriched from blood (not recorded which). The receptor source for this set is a woman aged 50 to 65 who had been exposed to COVID-19. CDR3s include the opening cysteine and the closing phenylalanine or tryptophan. D genes are given only for firm matches. Clone size is not always given. Where it is, it says once, few, many or a class for expanded clones.

v_gene,d_gene,j_gene,abundance,CDR3nt,CDR3aa
TRBV5-1,NA,TRBJ2-2,NA,TGCGCCAGCAGCCCAGTAGCGATTTTGGCGGGCGGGGAGCTGTTTTTT,CASSPVAILAGGELFF
TRBV11-2,NA,TRBJ2-3,NA,TGTGCCAGCAGCCAGGGCTTCCTGGGGCAGTATTTT,CASSQGFLGQYF
TRBV6-2/TRBV6-3,NA,TRBJ1-3,few,TGTGCCAGCAGTCTACAGGGCCAACTTGGAAACACCATATATTTT,CASSLQGQLGNTIYF
TRBV7-2,TRBD1,TRBJ2-7,NA,TGTGCCAGCAGCCTACAGGGGGTGAGCTACGAGCAGTACTTC,CASSLQGVSYEQYF
TRBV10-2,NA,TRBJ2-1,NA,TGCGCCAGCAGTGAATCCCTAAATGAGCAGTTCTTC,CASSESLNEQFF
TRBV18,TRBD1,TRBJ1-6,NA,TGTGCCAGCTCACCAGGAGGAGGGGGCGGGTCACCCCTCCACTTT,CASSPGGGGGSPLHF
TRBV12-3/TRBV12-4,NA,TRBJ2-5,NA,TGTGCCAGCAGTTTCAGGGTCCAAGAGACCCAGTACTTC,CASSFRVQETQYF
TRBV5-6,TRBD1,TRBJ1-2,NA,TGTGCCAGCAGCTTGAGCAGGGGGCACGGCTACACCTTC,CASSLSRGHGYTF
TRBV21-1,NA,TRBJ1-2,NA,TGTGCCAGCAGCAAAGCGCCAAAGCTGGGACAGATCTATGGCTACACCTTC,CASSKAPKLGQIYGYTF
TRBV10-2,TRBD2,TRBJ2-3,once,TGCGCCAGCAGTGCGGGGGGGGCCCTAGATACGCAGTATTTT,CASSAGGALDTQYF
TRBV5-6,NA,TRBJ2-2,NA,TGTGCCAGCAGCTTTGGCGGCGGGGAGCTGTTTTTT,CASSFGGGELFF
TRBV29-1,NA,TRBJ2-7,NA,TGCAGCCCCCACACGTCCAGAAACTACGAGCAGTACTTC,CSPHTSRNYEQYF
TRBV18,TRBD1,TRBJ1-2,NA,TGTGCCAGCTCACCCCCCGGACAGGGGGCCAACTATGGCTACACCTTC,CASSPPGQGANYGYTF
TRBV27,NA,TRBJ1-1,NA,TGTGCCAGCAGTTCAGGGGCTCCGAACACTGAAGCTTTCTTT,CASSSGAPNTEAFF
TRBV5-6,TRBD2,TRBJ2-5,NA,TGTGCCAGCAGCCCGAGGGGCGGGGGGTACCAAGAGACCCAGTACTTC,CASSPRGGGYQETQYF
TRBV2,TRBD2,TRBJ2-7,many,TGTGCCAGCAGTAGCGGGGCCCTCTACGAGCAGTACTTC,CASSSGALYEQYF
TRBV15,NA,TRBJ1-5,NA,TGTGCCACCAGAGATAATCATAGGGGAAAAGGGCAGCCCCAGCATTTT,CATRDNHRGKGQPQHF
TRBV18,NA,TRBJ2-5,NA,TGTGCCAGCTCACCACCCATCACTTCCCAAGAGACCCAGTACTTC,CASSPPITSQETQYF
TRBV6-2/TRBV6-3,NA,TRBJ2-7,NA,TGTGCCAGCAGTGAGCTCTTTTGGTACGAGCAGTACTTC,CASSELFWYEQYF
TRBV4-3,TRBD1,TRBJ2-7,NA,TGCGTCAGCAGCCTCACCGTGAGACAGGGTACCTACGAGCAGTACTTC,CVSSLTVRQGTYEQYF
TRBV30,NA,TRBJ1-6,NA,TGTGCCTGTGACAGCTATAATTCACCCCTCCACTTT,CACDSYNSPLHF
TRBV19,TRBD2,TRBJ2-1,NA,TGTGCCAGTAGTAAAACTAGCGGGGGGAGCTCCTACAATGAGCAGTTCTTC,CASSKTSGGSSYNEQFF
TRBV6-1,NA,TRBJ1-2,NA,TGTGCCAGCAGTGAATGGGCCAGGCGCTACACCTTC,CASSEWARRYTF
TRBV3-1/TRBV3-2,TRBD1,TRBJ1-2,NA,TGTGCCAGCAGCCAAGACAGACAGGGTGGTAACTATGGCTACACCTTC,CASSQDRQGGNYGYTF